The rows below give T cell receptor beta chains drawn from one sample of a study of T-cell memory formation after mild COVID-19. TCRdb recomputed calls from the 5' RACE reads with MiXCR, one row per CDR3 protein. Found here are 540,000 or so distinct CDR3 sequences, roughly 20% of them singletons; the top ten hold approximately 12%. Source material: PBMCs or a T cell subset sorted from them (not recorded which). These receptors were obtained from an adult woman who had mild COVID-19 (a few samples of this study predate the infection). Cell type and time point are not known. CDR3s include the opening cysteine and the closing phenylalanine or tryptophan. A D gene is named only where the DNA matches it firmly. Expanded clones are given a class, and other clones once, few, many or no size at all.

j_gene,abundance,v_gene,len,d_gene,CDR3aa,CDR3nt
TRBJ2-2,few,TRBV6-2/TRBV6-3,16,.,CASIDRDGRATGELFF,TGTGCCAGCATCGACCGGGACGGACGGGCCACCGGGGAGCTGTTTTTT
TRBJ1-4,many,TRBV15,15,.,CATSRAYELGEKLFF,TGTGCCACCAGCAGAGCTTACGAATTGGGAGAAAAACTGTTTTTT
TRBJ1-1,.,TRBV20-1,12,.,CSAPRLNTEAFF,TGCAGTGCTCCTAGACTGAACACTGAAGCTTTCTTT
TRBJ1-1,.,TRBV12-3/TRBV12-4,11,.,CASSFHTEAFF,TGTGCCAGCAGTTTCCACACTGAAGCTTTCTTT
TRBJ2-1,.,TRBV12-3/TRBV12-4,12,TRBD1,CASTTGGDEQFF,TGTGCCAGCACGACAGGGGGCGATGAGCAGTTCTTC
TRBJ2-1,few,TRBV9,15,TRBD2,CASSVRLAGVNEQFF,TGTGCCAGCAGCGTAAGACTAGCGGGGGTCAATGAGCAGTTCTTC
TRBJ2-3,few,TRBV6-5,15,TRBD2,CASSYSAGGKNTQYF,TGTGCCAGCAGTTACTCGGCGGGGGGCAAAAATACGCAGTATTTT
TRBJ2-2,few,TRBV5-1,16,TRBD1,CASSLRGRTMTGELFF,TGCGCCAGCAGCTTAAGGGGGCGCACAATGACCGGGGAGCTGTTTTTT
TRBJ2-1,.,TRBV7-6,14,.,CASSLVTGGNEQFF,TGTGCCAGCAGCTTAGTCACGGGCGGCAATGAGCAGTTCTTC
TRBJ2-5,.,TRBV9,15,TRBD1,CASRPGTGEKETQYF,TGTGCCAGCAGACCCGGGACAGGGGAGAAAGAGACCCAGTACTTC
TRBJ1-2,few,TRBV7-2,15,.,CASSPYPYGGPGYTF,TGTGCCAGCAGCCCGTACCCTTACGGGGGACCGGGCTACACCTTC
TRBJ1-2,once,TRBV20-1,17,TRBD1,CSASIPGQGASVSGYTF,TGCAGTGCTTCTATACCGGGACAGGGGGCCTCCGTGTCGGGCTACACCTTC
TRBJ1-2,.,TRBV30,12,.,CAWGGRVHGYTF,TGTGCCTGGGGGGGCAGGGTGCATGGCTACACCTTC
TRBJ1-2,few,TRBV13,16,TRBD1,CASSPRDRVANYGYTF,TGTGCCAGCAGCCCCCGAGACAGGGTAGCTAACTATGGCTACACCTTC
TRBJ2-7,few,TRBV12-3/TRBV12-4,15,.,CASSPQGSYSYEQYF,TGTGCCAGCAGTCCCCAGGGGTCATACTCCTACGAGCAGTACTTC
TRBJ2-3,.,TRBV20-1,14,.,CSARGDWSTDTQYF,TGCAGTGCTAGAGGAGATTGGAGCACAGATACGCAGTATTTT
TRBJ2-2,few,TRBV30,17,TRBD1,CAWSVFGQGAWTGELFF,TGTGCCTGGAGTGTGTTTGGACAGGGGGCCTGGACCGGGGAGCTGTTTTTT
TRBJ2-7,few,TRBV12-3/TRBV12-4,15,.,CASRAGQWEGYEQYF,TGTGCCAGCAGGGCGGGACAATGGGAAGGGTACGAGCAGTACTTC
TRBJ1-1,few,TRBV2,14,TRBD1,CASSADRGRPEAFF,TGTGCCAGCAGTGCTGACAGGGGTAGACCTGAAGCTTTCTTT
TRBJ2-1,few,TRBV12-3/TRBV12-4,15,TRBD2,CASSLAAGVKNEQFF,TGTGCCAGCAGTTTAGCAGCGGGAGTCAAGAATGAGCAGTTCTTC
TRBJ1-1,.,TRBV3-1,17,.,CASSQVYRWGMNTEAFF,TGTGCCAGCAGCCAAGTCTACAGGTGGGGAATGAACACTGAAGCTTTCTTT
TRBJ1-2,.,TRBV9,15,TRBD1,CASSVDGTEFYGYTF,TGTGCCAGCAGCGTAGACGGGACAGAGTTTTATGGCTACACCTTC
TRBJ1-2,.,TRBV7-9,14,.,CASSPQTVADGYTF,TGTGCCAGCTCCCCACAGACCGTAGCGGATGGCTACACCTTC
TRBJ2-3,.,TRBV15,15,.,CATSRDGGRTDTQYF,TGTGCCACCAGCAGAGATGGCGGACGTACAGATACGCAGTATTTT
TRBJ2-5,.,TRBV27,13,.,CASSPTDGETQYF,TGTGCCAGCAGTCCCACGGACGGGGAGACCCAGTACTTC
TRBJ1-1,few,TRBV6-6,15,.,CASRYWEDRNTEAFF,TGTGCCAGCAGGTATTGGGAGGACAGGAACACTGAAGCTTTCTTT
TRBJ2-1,few,TRBV19,16,TRBD2,CASSPLADLSYNEQFF,TGTGCCAGTAGTCCTCTAGCGGACCTATCCTACAATGAGCAGTTCTTC
TRBJ2-3,few,TRBV3-1,15,.,CASTSFGGSTDTQYF,TGTGCCAGCACCTCCTTCGGGGGAAGCACAGATACGCAGTATTTT
TRBJ1-1,.,TRBV2,17,.,CASSYAARTPRMAEAFF,TGTGCCAGCAGTTATGCTGCGAGGACTCCGAGGATGGCTGAAGCTTTCTTT
TRBJ2-1,many,TRBV5-1,14,.,CASSLGQGGNEQFF,TGCGCCAGCAGCTTGGGACAGGGAGGGAATGAGCAGTTCTTC
TRBJ2-2,few,TRBV7-2,15,.,CASSFRGGNTGELFF,TGTGCCAGCAGCTTCAGGGGTGGGAACACCGGGGAGCTGTTTTTT
TRBJ2-3,few,TRBV5-6,13,.,CASSSPIADTQYF,TGTGCCAGCAGCTCCCCTATCGCAGATACGCAGTATTTT
TRBJ2-2,few,TRBV7-6,15,.,CASSLAPPTTGELFF,TGTGCCAGCAGCTTAGCCCCCCCGACTACCGGGGAGCTGTTTTTT
TRBJ1-5,.,TRBV5-8,14,TRBD1,CASRLTGTSQPQHF,TGTGCCAGCCGATTGACAGGGACGTCTCAGCCCCAGCATTTT
TRBJ1-2,.,TRBV12-3/TRBV12-4,14,.,CASSSFRTNYGYTF,TGTGCCAGCAGTTCATTTCGAACTAACTATGGCTACACCTTC
TRBJ2-4,many,TRBV4-3,17,TRBD2,CASSQDSGSTGKNIQYF,TGCGCCAGCAGCCAAGATAGCGGGAGTACGGGTAAAAACATTCAGTACTTC
TRBJ2-4,.,TRBV9,15,.,CASSAAGDQKNIQYF,TGTGCCAGCAGCGCCGCCGGGGACCAAAAAAACATTCAGTACTTC
TRBJ2-5,.,TRBV24-1,16,.,CATSGTAGWDQETQYF,TGTGCCACCAGTGGGACAGCGGGGTGGGACCAAGAGACCCAGTACTTC
TRBJ2-1,few,TRBV27,11,.,CASRPEDEQFF,TGTGCCAGCAGACCCGAGGATGAGCAGTTCTTC
TRBJ2-3,.,TRBV12-3/TRBV12-4,13,.,CASSSSWGDTQYF,TGTGCCAGCAGCTCATCATGGGGGGATACGCAGTATTTT
TRBJ2-3,.,TRBV30,17,.,CAWSVLRPRRATDTQYF,TGTGCCTGGAGTGTACTTCGACCCCGGCGGGCCACAGATACGCAGTATTTT
TRBJ2-4,.,TRBV19,16,.,CASSIGTGHGKNIQYF,TGTGCCAGTAGTATCGGGACGGGTCATGGCAAAAACATTCAGTACTTC
TRBJ2-3,.,TRBV20-1,15,.,CSARGRYPSTDTQYF,TGCAGTGCCAGGGGCCGCTACCCTAGCACAGATACGCAGTATTTT
TRBJ2-1,few,TRBV6-2/TRBV6-3,16,.,CASSSLFFSSYNEQFF,TGTGCCAGCAGTTCGCTTTTTTTTTCCTCCTACAATGAGCAGTTCTTC
TRBJ1-1,.,TRBV25-1,13,.,CASRWSWGTEAFF,TGTGCCAGCCGGTGGTCATGGGGCACTGAAGCTTTCTTT
TRBJ1-1,few,TRBV30,13,.,CAWSPGFNTEAFF,TGTGCCTGGAGTCCGGGCTTTAACACTGAAGCTTTCTTT
TRBJ1-1,few,TRBV5-6,15,.,CASSWLTSRNTEAFF,TGTGCCAGCTCATGGCTGACGAGCCGGAACACTGAAGCTTTCTTT